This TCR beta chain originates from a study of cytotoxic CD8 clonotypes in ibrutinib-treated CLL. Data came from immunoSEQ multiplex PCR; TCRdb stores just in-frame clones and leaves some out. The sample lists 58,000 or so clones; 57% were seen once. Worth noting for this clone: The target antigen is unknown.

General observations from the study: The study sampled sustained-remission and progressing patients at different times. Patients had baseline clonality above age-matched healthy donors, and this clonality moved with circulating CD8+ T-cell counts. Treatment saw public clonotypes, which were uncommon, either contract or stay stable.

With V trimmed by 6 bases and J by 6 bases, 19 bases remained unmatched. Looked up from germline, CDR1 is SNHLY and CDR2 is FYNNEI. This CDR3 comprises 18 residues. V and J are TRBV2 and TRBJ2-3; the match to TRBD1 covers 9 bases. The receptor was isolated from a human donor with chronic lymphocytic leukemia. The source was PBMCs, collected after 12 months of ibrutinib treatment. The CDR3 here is CASRSGTGPSLGADTQYF. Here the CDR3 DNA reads TGTGCCAGCAGATCCGGGACAGGGCCCTCATTGGGGGCGGATACGCAGTATTTT.